Shown below are 24 T cell receptor beta chains from a single sample sequenced in a study of CD8 T cells in Susac syndrome. The RNA, about 0.45 to 1 ug, was put through reverse transcription using random hexamers. MiXCR was run by TCRdb on the immunoSEQ multiplex PCR reads, yielding one entry per CDR3 protein. The sample carries some 200,000 distinct CDR3 sequences, about 95% recorded once. The sequencing sample was made of CD8+ T cells from PBMCs. These receptors came from a human donor with Susac syndrome.

The chain carries TRBV7-3 and TRBJ2-7, with TRBD1 identical over 8 bases. The CDR3 covers 14 residues. Germline loops: CDR1 SGHTA, CDR2 FQGTGA. Trimming removed 5 bases from V and 3 bases from J; junction bases left unmatched: 6. The CDR3 DNA is TGTGCCAGCAGCCCAGGACAGGGAATCTACGAGCAGTACTTC. Translation: CASSPGQGIYEQYF.

The V call is TRBV29-1, the J call TRBJ1-2; D call uncertain. Trimming shortened V by 5 bases and J by 0 bases, and 13 bases separated the two germline ends. This CDR3 spans 14 amino acids. CDR1 is SQVTM, CDR2 ANQGSEA, per germline. CDR3 residues: CSVLVEGPNYGYTF. The CDR3 nucleotides read TGCAGCGTTCTAGTAGAAGGCCCTAACTATGGCTACACCTTC. Using reference TRBV29-1 and TRBJ1-2 for the parts outside the CDR3, the full variable domain is SAVISQKPSRDICQRGTSLTIQCQVDSQVTMMFWYRQQPGQSLTLIATANQGSEATYESGFVIDKFPISRPNLTFSTLTVSNMSPEDSSIYLCSVLVEGPNYGYTFGSGTRLTVV.

This clonotype appeared a single time. The chain is built from TRBV9 and TRBJ2-1; TRBD1 or TRBD2 may be the D gene (5 bases each). Trimming left V 6 bases short and J 7 bases short, with 14 bases between. This CDR3 contains 13 residues. The germline V gene encodes CDR1 SGDLS and CDR2 YYNGEE. In nucleotides, the CDR3 is TGTGCCAGCACATACGGGGACCGGAATGAGCAGTTCTTC. Its protein product is CASTYGDRNEQFF.

The chain combines TRBV27 with TRBJ1-2; 11 nucleotides align to TRBD1. This CDR3 contains 12 residues. The V and J ends lost 8 bases and 4 bases, in that order; junction bases with no gene match: 0. Germline V gene sequence: CDR1 MNHEY, CDR2 SMNVEV (reference sequence). The CDR3 sequence is CASGTGGYGYTF. The CDR3 DNA reads TGTGCCAGCGGGACAGGGGGCTATGGCTACACCTTC.

This clonotype turned up a few times. The chain joins TRBV19 to TRBJ2-2; D is possibly TRBD1 (6 bases). The CDR3 runs 15 residues. CDR1 and CDR2 (germline): LNHDA, SQIVND (reference sequence). Trimming removed 6 bases at V and 1 base at J, with 12 bases between. CDR3 protein: CASSPSGQNTGELFF. In DNA form, the CDR3 reads TGTGCCAGTAGCCCCTCGGGACAGAACACCGGGGAGCTGTTTTTT.

This clonotype has only one observation. This rearrangement joins TRBV28 to TRBJ1-3; D unclear. V was cut by 1 base and J by 0 bases, with 4 bases left in between. There are 14 residues in the CDR3. Germline values: CDR1 MDHEN, CDR2 SYDVKM. CDR3 sequence (DNA): TGTGCCAGCAGTTTATTAAGCTCTGGAAACACCATATATTTT. Translation gives CASSLLSSGNTIYF.

The V call is TRBV7-9, the J call TRBJ1-1; 9 bases are a match to TRBD1. The CDR3 is made up of 15 amino acids. The V gene's germline CDR1 is SEHNR and CDR2 FQNEAQ (reference sequence). Trimming removed 5 bases from V and 4 bases from J; junction bases left unmatched: 8. The CDR3 here is CASSLLRDRVTEAFF. In DNA, the CDR3 is TGTGCCAGCAGCCTCCTCCGGGACAGGGTCACTGAAGCTTTCTTT.

The rearrangement links TRBV9 to TRBJ1-5; 8 bases are shared with TRBD1. Germline V CDR1 and CDR2: SGDLS, YYNGEE. V gave up 2 bases and J gave up 3 bases; unmatched junction bases: 4. The CDR3 length is 15 residues. The CDR3 loop is CASSVGQGINQPQHF. The CDR3 region has the DNA TGTGCCAGCAGCGTTGGACAGGGAATCAATCAGCCCCAGCATTTT.

This chain joins TRBV27 and TRBJ2-7; TRBD2 matches at 9 bases. Trimming at V came to 5 bases and at J to 7 bases, leaving 9 bases not matched to a gene. There are 14 residues in the CDR3. Germline lookup yields CDR1 MNHEY and CDR2 SMNVEV (reference sequence). CDR3 nucleotide sequence: TGTGCCAGCAGTCAACCGGGACTAGCTGGAGAGCAGTACTTC. It translates to CASSQPGLAGEQYF.

V is TRBV7-9 and J is TRBJ2-2, with 9 bases identical to TRBD2. The CDR3 loop spans 16 amino acids. Trimming took 5 bases from V and 3 from J; bases not matched to a gene: 7. The germline CDR1 and CDR2 sequences are SEHNR and FQNEAQ (reference sequence). The CDR3: CASSTRGGQYTGELFF. CDR3 nucleotide sequence: TGTGCCAGCAGCACGCGGGGGGGCCAGTACACCGGGGAGCTGTTTTTT.

The rearrangement joins TRBV6-6 to TRBJ2-2; no clear D gene. The V end lost 7 bases, the J end lost 3 bases, and 6 bases lay between the germline ends. Germline V lookup: CDR1 MNHNY, CDR2 SVGAGI (reference sequence). The CDR3 totals 12 residues. CDR3 amino acids: CASTPYTGELFF. In DNA form, the CDR3 reads TGTGCCAGCACTCCTTACACCGGGGAGCTGTTTTTT.

The chain has TRBV7-3 and TRBJ2-3, with D possibly TRBD1 on 5 matching bases. The V gene lost 5 bases and the J gene lost 2 bases, with 8 bases spanning the gap. This CDR3 has 13 residues. The germline V gene has CDR1 SGHTA and CDR2 FQGTGA. The CDR3 sequence: CASSTDTTDTQYF. As DNA, the CDR3 is TGTGCCAGCAGCACGGACACCACAGATACGCAGTATTTT.

This clonotype appeared a single time. This chain connects TRBV12-3 or TRBV12-4 to TRBJ1-2, with D perhaps matching TRBD1 (5 bases). CDR3 length: 13 residues. V was cut by 7 bases and J by 2 bases, with 11 bases left in between. The CDR3 loop is CASTLDINYGYTF. The DNA of the CDR3 is TGTGCCAGCACCCTGGACATCAACTATGGCTACACCTTC.

This chain uses TRBV11-1 with TRBJ2-5; weak D call: TRBD2 (6 bases). The CDR3 sequence is 15 residues long. Germline-derived CDR1 and CDR2 are SGHAT and FQDESV (reference sequence). Trimming took off 0 bases at V and 5 bases at J, with 13 bases between the two ends. CDR3: CASSLATVAGETQYF. The CDR3 DNA is TGTGCCAGCAGCTTAGCGACTGTGGCGGGGGAGACCCAGTACTTC.

This clonotype came up once. The rearrangement uses TRBV12-5 and TRBJ1-1; no definite D call. This CDR3 is built from 11 residues. Between the trimmed V and J ends, which lost 5 bases and 5 bases, there was a span of 6 bases. CDR1 is LGHNT, CDR2 FRNRAP, per germline. CDR3 coding DNA: TGTGCTAGTGGTCCCGAGACTGAAGCTTTCTTT. Translated: CASGPETEAFF.

The gene calls are TRBV12-3 or TRBV12-4 and TRBJ1-5; D is perhaps TRBD1 (5 bases). This CDR3 contains 13 residues. V lost 5 bases and J 5 bases, leaving 10 bases between the germline ends. The CDR3: CASSARVHQPQHF. CDR3 coding DNA: TGTGCCAGCAGTGCCAGGGTCCATCAGCCCCAGCATTTT.

This rearrangement joins TRBV7-3 to TRBJ2-3; 12 positions agree with TRBD1. Germline V lookup: CDR1 SGHTA, CDR2 FQGTGA. J lost 3 bases, V lost 2 bases, and 3 bases had no gene match. The CDR3 loop spans 16 amino acids. The CDR3 DNA reads TGTGCCAGCAGCTTAGGGACAGGGGGCCGGACAGATACGCAGTATTTT. It is translated as CASSLGTGGRTDTQYF.

This chain joins TRBV30 and TRBJ1-1; unclear D gene. In germline, CDR1 is GTSNPN, CDR2 SVGIG (reference sequence). V was trimmed by 8 bases and J by 3 bases, leaving 10 bases between them. The CDR3 sequence is 11 residues long. The CDR3 region is CAAYWDTEAFF. The CDR3 nucleotides read TGTGCCGCATACTGGGACACTGAAGCTTTCTTT. Looking up the rest from reference TRBV30 and TRBJ1-1 gives the full variable domain: SQTIHQWPATLVQPVGSPLSLECTVEGTSNPNLYWYRQAAGRGLQLLFYSVGIGQISSEVPQNLSASRPQDRQFILSSKKLLLSDSGFYLCAAYWDTEAFFGQGTRLTVV.

The chain combines TRBV14 with TRBJ2-2; D remains ambiguous. The germline CDR1 and CDR2 sequences are SGHDN and FVKESK. V lost 0 bases and J 9 bases, leaving 8 bases between the germline ends. The CDR3 extends over 13 amino acids. This CDR3 is CASSQDIGWELFF. The CDR3 nucleotides read TGTGCCAGCAGCCAAGATATCGGATGGGAGCTGTTTTTT. The variable domain in full, completed from reference TRBV14 and TRBJ2-2, reads EAGVTQFPSHSVIEKGQTVTLRCDPISGHDNLYWYRRVMGKEIKFLLHFVKESKQDESGMPNNRFLAERTGGTYSTLKVQPAELEDSGVYFCASSQDIGWELFFGEGSRLTVL.

This chain uses TRBV5-1 with TRBJ2-4; D is perhaps TRBD2 (6 bases). CDR1 is SGHRS, CDR2 YFSETQ, per germline. The germline V and J ends were trimmed by 4 bases and 8 bases, with 13 bases remaining between them. This CDR3 spans 13 amino acids. The CDR3 region is CASSRGVGDIQYF. The DNA for the CDR3 is TGCGCCAGCAGCCGCGGGGTGGGGGACATTCAGTACTTC.

For the CDR3, the DNA is TGTGCCAGCAGCGTAGGAGGGGGAAACACCATATATTTT. Amino acid sequence: CASSVGGGNTIYF. This chain connects TRBV9 to TRBJ1-3; no firm D call. The germline gives CDR1 SGDLS, CDR2 YYNGEE. The V and J ends lost 0 bases and 4 bases respectively, with 5 bases between them. The length of the CDR3 is 13 residues.

The chain uses TRBV7-2 and TRBJ1-2; no clear D gene. The V end lost 1 base, the J end lost 5 bases, and 8 bases lay between the germline ends. Germline CDR1 reads SGHTA; CDR2 reads FQGNSA. The CDR3 spans 13 residues. In DNA form, the CDR3 reads TGTGCCAGCAGCTTAGGGACTTATTATGGCTACACCTTC. The encoded protein is CASSLGTYYGYTF.

The V call is TRBV29-1, the J call TRBJ2-7; D perhaps matches TRBD2 (5 bases). There are 13 residues in the CDR3. Looked up from germline, CDR1 is SQVTM and CDR2 is ANQGSEA. Deletions cut 6 bases from V and 0 bases from J, with 12 bases between. The CDR3 loop is CSVVSEGSYEQYF. Here the CDR3 DNA reads TGCAGCGTCGTTTCAGAGGGCTCCTACGAGCAGTACTTC.

This clonotype was seen just once. The chain carries TRBV25-1 and TRBJ2-1, with D possibly being TRBD2 (5 bases). From germline, CDR1 is MGHDK and CDR2 SYGVNS. The CDR3 has 13 amino acids. Trimming stripped 5 bases from V and 3 bases from J, with 8 bases between. CDR3 in amino acids: CASSLGLYNEQFF. CDR3 coding DNA: TGTGCCAGCAGTCTAGGACTCTACAATGAGCAGTTCTTC.